This T cell receptor (beta chain) is from a study of shared clonotypes between healthy human individuals. Germline values: CDR1 SGHRS, CDR2 YFSETQ. The length of the CDR3 is 20 residues. V lost 4 bases, J lost 3 bases, and 32 bases lay in between. Only in-frame clones appear in the TCRdb table, and some are missing; sequencing was by immunoSEQ multiplex PCR. The sample lists some 1.4 million clones, around 95% occurring once. Notes on this clone: The target antigen is unknown.

Findings of the study overall: Incompleteness in sorted-subset sequencing, despite large depth, was shown by rarefaction. Estimated richness was generally greater in naive than memory subsets.

Naive CD4+ cells were CD45RA-selected; the remaining cells were memory. The sequencing input was naive CD4+ T cells sorted from blood. This sample's subset: CD45RA+ positively selected. The V and J genes are TRBV5-1 and TRBJ2-7; D possibly corresponds to TRBD1 (6 bases). The clonotype comes from a man aged 25-45 years in good health. CDR3 bases: TGCGCCAGCAGCGCATCTAACCGGGACATAGAAGGATACGCTCTCTACGAGCAGTACTTC. Protein sequence: CASSASNRDIEGYALYEQYF.